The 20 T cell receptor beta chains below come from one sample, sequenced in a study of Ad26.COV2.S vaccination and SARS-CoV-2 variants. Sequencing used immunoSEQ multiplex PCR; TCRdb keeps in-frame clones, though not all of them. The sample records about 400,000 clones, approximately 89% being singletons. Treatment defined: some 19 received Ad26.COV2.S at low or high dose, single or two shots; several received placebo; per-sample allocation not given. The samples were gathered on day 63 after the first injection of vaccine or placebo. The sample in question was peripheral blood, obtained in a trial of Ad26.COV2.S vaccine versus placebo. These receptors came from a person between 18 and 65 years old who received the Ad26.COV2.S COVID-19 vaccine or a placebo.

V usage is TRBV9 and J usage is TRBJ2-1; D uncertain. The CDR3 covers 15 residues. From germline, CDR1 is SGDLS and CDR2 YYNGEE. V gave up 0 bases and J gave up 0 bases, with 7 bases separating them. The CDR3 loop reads CASSVAPSSYNEQFF. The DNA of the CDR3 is TGTGCCAGCAGCGTAGCTCCGAGCTCCTACAATGAGCAGTTCTTC.

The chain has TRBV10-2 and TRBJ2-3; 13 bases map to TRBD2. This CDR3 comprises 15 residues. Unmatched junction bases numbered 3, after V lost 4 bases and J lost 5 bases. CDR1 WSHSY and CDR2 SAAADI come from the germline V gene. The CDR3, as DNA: TGCGCCAGCAGTGGACTAGCGGGAGGTATAGATACGCAGTATTTT. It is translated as CASSGLAGGIDTQYF.

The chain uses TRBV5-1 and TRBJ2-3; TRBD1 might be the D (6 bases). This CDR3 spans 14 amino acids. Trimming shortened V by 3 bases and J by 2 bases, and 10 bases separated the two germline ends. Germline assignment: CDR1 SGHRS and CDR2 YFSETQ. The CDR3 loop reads CASSSGQNTDTQYF. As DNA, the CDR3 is TGCGCCAGCAGCTCCGGACAGAACACAGATACGCAGTATTTT.

The DNA of the CDR3 is TGTGCCAGCAGCTACGGACTAGCGGGAGGGTCCTACGAGCAGTACTTC. It yields the protein CASSYGLAGGSYEQYF. The chain carries TRBV7-2 and TRBJ2-7; 15 bases match TRBD2. The V gene end was trimmed by 4 bases and the J gene end by 1 base; junction bases not matched to a gene: 2. This CDR3 is 16 amino acids long. CDR1 is SGHTA and CDR2 is FQGNSA in the germline V gene.

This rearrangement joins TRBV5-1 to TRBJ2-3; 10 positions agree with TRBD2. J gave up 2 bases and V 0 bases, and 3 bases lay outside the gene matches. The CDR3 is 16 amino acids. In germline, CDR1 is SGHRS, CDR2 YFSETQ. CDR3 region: CASSLATSGATDTQYF. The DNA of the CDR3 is TGCGCCAGCAGCTTGGCTACTAGCGGGGCCACAGATACGCAGTATTTT.

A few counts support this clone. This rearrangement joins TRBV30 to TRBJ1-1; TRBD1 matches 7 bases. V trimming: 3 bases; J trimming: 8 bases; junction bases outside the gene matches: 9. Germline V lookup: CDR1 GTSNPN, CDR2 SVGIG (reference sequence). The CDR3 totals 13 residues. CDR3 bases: TGTGCCTGGAGGCAGGGGGTGGGAATGGAAGCTTTCTTT. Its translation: CAWRQGVGMEAFF. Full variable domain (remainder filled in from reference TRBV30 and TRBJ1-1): SQTIHQWPATLVQPVGSPLSLECTVEGTSNPNLYWYRQAAGRGLQLLFYSVGIGQISSEVPQNLSASRPQDRQFILSSKKLLLSDSGFYLCAWRQGVGMEAFFGQGTRLTVV.

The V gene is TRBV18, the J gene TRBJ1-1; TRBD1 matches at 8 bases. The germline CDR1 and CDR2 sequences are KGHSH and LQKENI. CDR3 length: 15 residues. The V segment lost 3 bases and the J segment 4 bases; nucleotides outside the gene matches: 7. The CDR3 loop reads CASSPKGQEVTEAFF. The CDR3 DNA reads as TGTGCCAGCTCACCGAAGGGACAGGAGGTCACTGAAGCTTTCTTT. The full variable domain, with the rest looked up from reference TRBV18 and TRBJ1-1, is NAGVMQNPRHLVRRRGQEARLRCSPMKGHSHVYWYRQLPEEGLKFMVYLQKENIIDESGMPKERFSAEFPKEGPSILRIQQVVRGDSAAYFCASSPKGQEVTEAFFGQGTRLTVV.

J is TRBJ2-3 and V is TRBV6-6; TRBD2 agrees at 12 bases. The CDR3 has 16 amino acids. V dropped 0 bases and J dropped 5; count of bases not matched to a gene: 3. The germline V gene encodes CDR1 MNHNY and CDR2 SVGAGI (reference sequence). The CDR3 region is CASSYSLAGGRDTQYF. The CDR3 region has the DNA TGTGCCAGCAGTTACTCTCTAGCGGGGGGGAGAGATACGCAGTATTTT.

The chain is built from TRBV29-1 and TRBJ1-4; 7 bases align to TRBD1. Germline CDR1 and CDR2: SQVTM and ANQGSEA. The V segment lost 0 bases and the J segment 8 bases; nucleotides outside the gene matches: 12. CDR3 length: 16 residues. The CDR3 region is CSVEDQFAQGEEKLFF. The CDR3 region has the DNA TGCAGCGTTGAAGATCAGTTCGCCCAGGGGGAGGAAAAACTGTTTTTT.

The DNA of the CDR3 is TGTGCCAGCAGTGACGTCCCTGGCACCGGGGAGCTGTTTTTT. Protein sequence: CASSDVPGTGELFF. The chain links TRBV25-1 to TRBJ2-2; no clear D. The V and J ends lost 3 bases and 4 bases respectively, with 9 bases between them. The CDR3 has 14 amino acids. Germline CDR1 and CDR2: MGHDK and SYGVNS. The full variable domain, its missing parts supplied by reference TRBV25-1 and TRBJ2-2, is EADIYQTPRYLVIGTGKKITLECSQTMGHDKMYWYQQDPGMELHLIHYSYGVNSTEKGDLSSESTVSRIRTEHFPLTLESARPSHTSQYLCASSDVPGTGELFFGEGSRLTVL.

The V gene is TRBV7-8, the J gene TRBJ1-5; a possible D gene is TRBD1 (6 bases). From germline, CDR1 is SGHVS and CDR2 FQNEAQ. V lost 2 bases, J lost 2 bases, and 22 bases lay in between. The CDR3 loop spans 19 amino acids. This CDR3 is CASSLLAAFGGAGNQPQHF. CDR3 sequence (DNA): TGTGCCAGCAGCTTACTCGCGGCTTTTGGGGGCGCCGGCAATCAGCCCCAGCATTTT.

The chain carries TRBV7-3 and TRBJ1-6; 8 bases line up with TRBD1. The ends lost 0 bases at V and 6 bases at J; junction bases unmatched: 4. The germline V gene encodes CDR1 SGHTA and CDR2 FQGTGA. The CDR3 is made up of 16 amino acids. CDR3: CASSLTADRVNSPLHF. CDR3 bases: TGTGCCAGCAGCTTAACGGCGGACAGGGTTAATTCACCCCTCCACTTT.

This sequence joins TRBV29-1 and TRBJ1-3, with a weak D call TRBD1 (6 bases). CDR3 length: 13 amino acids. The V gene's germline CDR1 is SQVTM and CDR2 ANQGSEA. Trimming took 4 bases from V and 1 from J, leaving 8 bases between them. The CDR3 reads CSVARGSGNTIYF. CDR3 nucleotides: TGCAGCGTTGCCAGGGGTTCTGGAAACACCATATATTTT.

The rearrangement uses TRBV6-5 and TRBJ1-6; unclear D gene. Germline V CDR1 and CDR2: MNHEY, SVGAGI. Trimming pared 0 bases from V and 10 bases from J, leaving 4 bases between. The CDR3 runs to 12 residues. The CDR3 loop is CASSYSGSPLHF. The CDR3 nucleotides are TGTGCCAGCAGTTACTCTGGATCACCCCTCCACTTT.

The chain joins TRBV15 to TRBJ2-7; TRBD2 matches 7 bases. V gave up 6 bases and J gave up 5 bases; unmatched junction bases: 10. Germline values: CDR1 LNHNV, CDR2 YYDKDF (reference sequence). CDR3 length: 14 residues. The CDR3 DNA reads TGTGCCACCAGTAATCCGAGCGGGACCCACGAGCAGTACTTC. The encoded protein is CATSNPSGTHEQYF.

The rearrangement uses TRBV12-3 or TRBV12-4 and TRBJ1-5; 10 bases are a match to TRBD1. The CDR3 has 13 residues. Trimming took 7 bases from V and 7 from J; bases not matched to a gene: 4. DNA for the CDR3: TGTGCCAGCAACCGACAGGGGGCGCAGCCCCAGCATTTT. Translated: CASNRQGAQPQHF.

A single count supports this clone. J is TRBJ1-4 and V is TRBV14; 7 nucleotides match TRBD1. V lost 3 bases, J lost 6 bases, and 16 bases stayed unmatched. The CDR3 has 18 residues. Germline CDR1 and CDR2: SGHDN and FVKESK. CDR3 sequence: CASSHTRHGTGVYEKLFF. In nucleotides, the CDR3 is TGTGCCAGCAGCCATACCCGCCACGGCACAGGGGTTTATGAAAAACTGTTTTTT.

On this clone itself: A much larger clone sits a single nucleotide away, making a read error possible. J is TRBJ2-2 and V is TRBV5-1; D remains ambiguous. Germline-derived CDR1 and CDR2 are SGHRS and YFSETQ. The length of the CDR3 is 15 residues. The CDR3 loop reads CASSFAIANTRELFF. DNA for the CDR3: TGCGCCAGCAGCTTCGCGATCGCGAACACCAGGGAGCTGTTTTTT.

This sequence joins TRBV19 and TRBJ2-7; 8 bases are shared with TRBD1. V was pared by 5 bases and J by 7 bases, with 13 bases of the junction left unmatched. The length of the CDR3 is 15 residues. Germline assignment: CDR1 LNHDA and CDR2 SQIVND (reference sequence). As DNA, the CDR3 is TGTGCCAGTAGTGTGGGACAGTACACAGGGGGAGAGCAGTACTTC. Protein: CASSVGQYTGGEQYF.

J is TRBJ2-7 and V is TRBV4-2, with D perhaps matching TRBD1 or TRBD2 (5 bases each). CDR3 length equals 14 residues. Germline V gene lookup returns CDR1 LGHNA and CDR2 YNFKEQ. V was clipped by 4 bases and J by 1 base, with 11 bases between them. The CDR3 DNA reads TGTGCCAGCAGCCCACCGGGGCGGTCCTACGAGCAGTACTTC. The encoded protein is CASSPPGRSYEQYF.